The 10 T cell receptor beta chains presented below share a single source sample, sequenced in a study of T cell repertoires in cytomegalovirus infection. TCRdb recomputed calls from the reads with MiXCR, one row per CDR3 protein. The sample lists 560,000 or so distinct CDR3 sequences, about 17% seen once, with more than 20% in the top ten. Input material: CD8+ T cells from PBMCs. All receptors derive from a human donor in good health (CMV status not recorded). Some clones in this sample may be carry-over from other donors' samples.

This clonotype was detected only a few times. The chain recombines TRBV20-1 with TRBJ2-5, with D uncertain. Germline V gene sequence: CDR1 DFQATT, CDR2 SNEGSKA (reference sequence). The V end was cut by 1 base, the J end by 3 bases, with 18 bases between. The CDR3 runs to 16 residues. The CDR3 nucleotides are TGCAGTGCTAGAGGATCCTACCCGGGCAAAGAAGAGACCCAGTACTTC. Translating it yields CSARGSYPGKEETQYF.

In its sample, this clonotype was seen a few times. This chain connects TRBV14 to TRBJ2-7; no clear D. This CDR3 has 12 amino acids. CDR1 SGHDN and CDR2 FVKESK come from the germline V gene. Trimming pared 1 base from V and 6 bases from J, leaving 7 bases between. CDR3 sequence: CASSQAYREQYF. In nucleotides, the CDR3 is TGTGCCAGCAGCCAAGCTTACCGCGAGCAGTACTTC.

This clonotype was observed a handful of times. This sequence joins TRBV5-4 and TRBJ2-1, with D unclear. CDR3 size: 16 residues. V dropped 4 bases and J dropped 1 base, with 15 bases sitting between them. CDR1 is SGHNT and CDR2 is YYREEE in the germline V gene (reference sequence). The CDR3 region is CASSTRIAPSYNEQFF. DNA of the CDR3: TGTGCCAGCAGCACCCGAATAGCTCCATCCTACAATGAGCAGTTCTTC.

This clonotype was observed at least ten times. This sequence joins TRBV6-1 and TRBJ2-1; TRBD2 matches 9 bases. V lost 5 bases, J lost 1 base, and 12 bases stayed unmatched. CDR3 length: 18 amino acids. The germline V gene encodes CDR1 MNHNS and CDR2 SASEGT. In DNA form, the CDR3 reads TGTGCCAGCAGTCATGGACTAGCGTCGACCTTATCCTACAATGAGCAGTTCTTC. Its translation is CASSHGLASTLSYNEQFF.

This clonotype was recorded many times. This chain links TRBV12-3 or TRBV12-4 with TRBJ2-1; perhaps TRBD2 as D (6 bases). Trimming pared 3 bases from V and 0 bases from J, leaving 12 bases between. CDR3 size: 16 residues. The CDR3, as DNA: TGTGCCAGCAGTTTCGGGCTAGCGAGCTCCTACAATGAGCAGTTCTTC. This gives the protein CASSFGLASSYNEQFF.

This chain links TRBV12-3 or TRBV12-4 with TRBJ1-5; D perhaps matches TRBD1 (5 bases). This CDR3 spans 14 amino acids. V was clipped by 7 bases and J by 3 bases, with 13 bases between them. The CDR3 coding sequence is TGTGCCAGCAAGGGGACCGCAAACAATCAGCCCCAGCATTTT. Protein product: CASKGTANNQPQHF.

This clonotype was detected ten times or more. V usage is TRBV12-3 or TRBV12-4 and J usage is TRBJ2-1, with 7 bases fitting TRBD2. Unmatched junction bases numbered 10, after V lost 1 base and J lost 4 bases. The CDR3 contains 17 residues. CDR3 coding DNA: TGTGCCAGCAGTTTAGATGGGCTAGCGGAGGGGTACAATGAGCAGTTCTTC. Its protein is CASSLDGLAEGYNEQFF.

This clonotype showed up many times. V and J are TRBV6-2 or TRBV6-3 and TRBJ2-6; weak D call: TRBD1 (6 bases). Deletions cut 8 bases from V and 0 bases from J, with 14 bases between. Germline V gene sequence: CDR1 MNHEY, CDR2 SVGEGT. This CDR3 has 16 residues. The CDR3 nucleotides read TGTGCCAGCTTAAGAACAGGGTACTCTGGGGCCAACGTCCTGACTTTC. Encoded protein: CASLRTGYSGANVLTF.

Comment on this clonotype: A read error may explain this, as a much larger clone is one base away. CDR3 DNA: TGTGCCAGCAGTTTCGAGGGGGATACCTACGAGAAGTACTTC. It translates to CASSFEGDTYEKYF. The J gene is TRBJ2-7, the V gene TRBV12-3 or TRBV12-4; a weak D match, TRBD1 (6 bases). CDR3 length: 14 amino acids.

This clonotype was observed at least ten times. CDR3 loop: CASSLRQGGLWTEAFF. The CDR3 nucleotides read TGTGCCAGCAGCTTACGACAGGGGGGACTGTGGACTGAAGCTTTCTTT. The chain couples TRBV11-2 to TRBJ1-1; 9 nucleotides align to TRBD1. The CDR3 covers 16 residues. CDR1 and CDR2 (germline): SGHAT, FQNNGV. The ends lost 2 bases at V and 5 bases at J; junction bases unmatched: 9.